Listed here are 3 T cell receptor beta chains from one sample, sequenced in a study of shared clonotypes between healthy human individuals. Produced via immunoSEQ multiplex PCR; TCRdb's table is partial and in-frame only. Counted here are roughly 170,000 clones, approximately 61% occurring once; the ten biggest clones make up 10%. Sequenced input: memory CD4+ T cells sorted from blood. The subset is: CD45RA-negative fraction. The receptors were gathered from a man aged 25 to 45 in good health.

This rearrangement joins TRBV19 to TRBJ1-1, with unresolved D. V was shortened by 4 bases and J by 3 bases, with 18 bases between the two germline ends. The CDR3 is 16 residues long. CDR1 and CDR2 from the germline V gene are LNHDA and SQIVND (reference sequence). The CDR3 nucleotides read TGTGCCAGTAGTAAACCCCCCCCGGCTAGCTACACTGAAGCTTTCTTT. Encoded protein: CASSKPPPASYTEAFF.

V usage is TRBV6-5 and J usage is TRBJ2-5; D is possibly TRBD1 or TRBD2 (5 bases each). CDR1 and CDR2 from the germline V gene are MNHEY and SVGAGI. Trimming removed 7 bases at V and 5 bases at J, with 17 bases between. CDR3 length: 14 residues. The CDR3 loop reads CASNRGAGAETQYF. The CDR3 DNA follows: TGTGCCAGCAATAGAGGGGCAGGAGCGGAGACCCAGTACTTC.

V is TRBV4-3 and J is TRBJ2-4, with 11 nucleotides matching TRBD2. The V gene end was trimmed by 0 bases and the J gene end by 4 bases; junction bases not matched to a gene: 11. The germline V gene encodes CDR1 LGHNA and CDR2 YSLEER. The CDR3 has 19 residues. CDR3 sequence (DNA): TGCGCCAGCAGCCAAGATTGGGGGACTAGCGGCAACCTTAAAAACATTCAGTACTTC. Amino acids: CASSQDWGTSGNLKNIQYF.